This TCR beta chain was sequenced for a study of T cell changes during pregnancy in multiple sclerosis. Sequenced by immunoSEQ multiplex PCR; TCRdb stores in-frame clones only, minus some. Of some 93,000 clones listed, almost 95% were seen once; the top ten hold approximately 1.9%. Germline trimming cut 1 base from V and 6 bases from J; bases unmatched to any gene: 8. The V gene's germline CDR1 is SGHNT and CDR2 YENEEA. This CDR3 is 16 amino acids long. The genes are TRBV11-3 and TRBJ1-1; 10 bases line up with TRBD1. The source material was peripheral blood, sampled after pregnancy. This clonotype was obtained from a female donor with multiple sclerosis, enrolled in a pregnancy study. The CDR3 sequence is CASSLGRDRGSAEAFF. The CDR3 DNA is TGTGCCAGCAGCTTAGGTCGGGACAGGGGTAGCGCTGAAGCTTTCTTT.